Listed here are 29 T cell receptor beta chains from one sample, sequenced in a study of cytomegalovirus exposure and HLA in healthy donors (dated by TCRdb to 2016 to 2017). Libraries were built with the immunoSEQ multiplex PCR assay. A mixture of 60 forward primers for TCR Vbeta segments and 13 reverse primers for TCR Jbeta segments was used in the multiplex PCR. This is the immuneACCESS table as TCRdb keeps it, with only in-frame sequences that have V and J called. A part of the clones is gone; compared with another copy, unresolved V genes explain less than half, and the rest is unexplained. The sample data list about 120,000 clones, and roughly 65% of these were observed just once. The ten largest clones add up to approximately 9.1% of the sample. The sample comprised PBMCs. These receptors were collected from a man between 40 and 49 years old in good health and CMV-seropositive.

The rearrangement uses TRBV10-2 and TRBJ1-1, with 8 bases matching TRBD1. With 8 bases clipped from V and 5 bases from J, the junction kept 7 bases outside the gene matches. Germline V gene data show CDR1 as WSHSY and CDR2 as SAAADI. This CDR3 contains 13 residues. The CDR3 sequence: CASGGRGRTEAFF. In DNA, the CDR3 is TGCGCCAGCGGGGGCAGGGGGCGAACTGAAGCTTTCTTT.

V and J are TRBV19 and TRBJ1-2; perhaps TRBD1 as D (5 bases). Trimming cost V 2 bases and J 2 bases, with 15 bases left between them. The germline V gene has CDR1 LNHDA and CDR2 SQIVND (reference sequence). This CDR3 comprises 16 residues. The CDR3 DNA follows: TGTGCCAGTAGTATACCCTTCGACAGAACAAACTATGGCTACACCTTC. Protein product: CASSIPFDRTNYGYTF. Together with reference TRBV19 and TRBJ1-2, the CDR3 gives the full variable domain: DGGITQSPKYLFRKEGQNVTLSCEQNLNHDAMYWYRQDPGQGLRLIYYSQIVNDFQKGDIAEGYSVSREKKESFPLTVTSAQKNPTAFYLCASSIPFDRTNYGYTFGSGTRLTVV.

This clone turned up a few times. The chain employs TRBV9 and TRBJ2-3; D possibly corresponds to TRBD2 (5 bases). This CDR3 is 15 amino acids long. The germline V gene encodes CDR1 SGDLS and CDR2 YYNGEE. The V end lost 4 bases, the J end lost 1 base, and 13 bases lay between the germline ends. This CDR3 is CASSSGSARTDTQYF. For the CDR3, the DNA is TGTGCCAGCAGCTCGGGAAGCGCCCGCACAGATACGCAGTATTTT.

This clone has more than one count but fewer than ten. This chain links TRBV11-2 with TRBJ1-3, with TRBD1 identical over 7 bases. V lost 5 bases and J lost 0; bases outside the gene matches: 10. The germline V gene has CDR1 SGHAT and CDR2 FQNNGV. The CDR3 sequence is 17 residues long. The CDR3 DNA is TGTGCCAGCAGCCTCCGGACAGGCCAAGACTCTGGAAACACCATATATTTT. The encoded protein is CASSLRTGQDSGNTIYF.

CDR3 DNA: TGTGCCAGCAGCTTAGCGAGAGGGAGGGAGACCCAGTACTTC. Protein: CASSLARGRETQYF. This chain connects TRBV7-2 to TRBJ2-5, with D perhaps matching TRBD2 (6 bases). CDR1 is SGHTA, CDR2 FQGNSA, per germline. The CDR3 totals 14 residues. Trimming took off 0 bases at V and 5 bases at J, with 10 bases between the two ends.

In this sample, this clone turned up a few times. The chain is built from TRBV27 and TRBJ1-1; 8 nucleotides match TRBD1. This CDR3 comprises 15 residues. Germline CDR1 is MNHEY and CDR2 is SMNVEV (reference sequence). The J segment lost 4 bases and the V segment lost 5 bases, leaving 9 bases of the junction unmatched. CDR3 loop: CASSPTTGAATEAFF. The CDR3, as DNA: TGTGCCAGCAGTCCAACGACAGGGGCGGCCACTGAAGCTTTCTTT.

This chain connects TRBV4-1 to TRBJ2-2; TRBD2 matches at 13 bases. Germline CDR1 is MGHRA and CDR2 is YSYEKL. The CDR3 length is 17 residues. V shed 4 bases and J 4 bases; nucleotides not matched to a gene: 6. CDR3 loop: CASSLRTSGRSTGELFF. The CDR3 DNA reads as TGCGCCAGCAGCCTACGGACTAGCGGGAGATCCACCGGGGAGCTGTTTTTT.

This clone has a handful of counts. The chain couples TRBV20-1 to TRBJ2-7; tentative D call: TRBD1 (6 bases). The ends were cut back, 5 bases at V and 5 bases at J, with 10 bases in the middle. Germline assignment: CDR1 DFQATT and CDR2 SNEGSKA (reference sequence). This CDR3 contains 11 residues. CDR3 residues: CSAAQGNEQYF. The CDR3 DNA reads as TGCAGTGCTGCACAGGGAAACGAGCAGTACTTC.

A few counts support this clone. The J gene is TRBJ1-2, the V gene TRBV29-1, with 8 bases that match TRBD1. CDR1 and CDR2 (germline): SQVTM, ANQGSEA. The CDR3 runs 13 residues. V shed 7 bases, J shed 8 bases, and the junction held 12 bases outside the gene matches. CDR3 loop: CSALRQGRSGYTF. For the CDR3, the DNA is TGCAGCGCTTTGCGACAGGGGCGGAGCGGCTACACCTTC.

The chain has TRBV7-2 and TRBJ2-7; TRBD2 aligns across 11 bases. The CDR3 has 18 amino acids. The J segment lost 3 bases and the V segment lost 1 base, leaving 11 bases of the junction unmatched. Germline V lookup: CDR1 SGHTA, CDR2 FQGNSA. CDR3 coding DNA: TGTGCCAGCAGCTTAGACCCCTTACTAGCGGGGGAATTCTACGAGCAGTACTTC. Translating it yields CASSLDPLLAGEFYEQYF.

This clone has more than one count but fewer than ten. The chain links TRBV2 to TRBJ1-2, with a tentative D call TRBD1 (6 bases). Trimming cost V 4 bases and J 1 base, with 10 bases left between them. The CDR3 loop spans 14 amino acids. CDR1 and CDR2 from the germline V gene are SNHLY and FYNNEI. The CDR3 loop reads CASSGTGYNYGYTF. CDR3 DNA: TGTGCCAGCAGTGGTACAGGGTATAACTATGGCTACACCTTC.

The genes are TRBV28 and TRBJ2-7; 7 bases are shared with TRBD2. J was trimmed by 3 bases and V by 6 bases; bases with no gene match: 8. The CDR3 is 14 residues long. From germline, CDR1 is MDHEN and CDR2 SYDVKM. The CDR3 loop reads CASSTPSGDYEQYF. The CDR3 bases are TGTGCCAGCAGCACGCCTAGCGGAGACTACGAGCAGTACTTC.

This clone was picked up one time. The V call is TRBV7-2, the J call TRBJ2-7, with 13 bases aligning to TRBD2. Unmatched junction bases numbered 4, after V lost 1 base and J lost 4 bases. CDR3 length: 16 amino acids. CDR1 is SGHTA, CDR2 FQGNSA, per germline. The CDR3 reads CASSLVTSGRAYEQYF. As DNA, the CDR3 is TGTGCCAGCAGCTTAGTTACTAGCGGGAGGGCATACGAGCAGTACTTC.

The V call is TRBV5-1, the J call TRBJ2-3, with TRBD2 identical over 7 bases. Looked up from germline, CDR1 is SGHRS and CDR2 is YFSETQ. The CDR3 covers 16 residues. With 0 bases clipped from V and 3 bases from J, the junction kept 7 bases outside the gene matches. For the CDR3, the DNA is TGCGCCAGCAGCTTGGAAGGCAGGGAGGGAACAGATACGCAGTATTTT. As protein: CASSLEGREGTDTQYF.

The chain combines TRBV18 with TRBJ1-4; 8 bases are shared with TRBD1. Germline assignment: CDR1 KGHSH and CDR2 LQKENI. V lost 3 bases and J lost 8; bases outside the gene matches: 11. This CDR3 is built from 16 residues. The CDR3 is CASSPLPGQGREKLFF. The CDR3 DNA sequence: TGTGCCAGCTCACCTTTACCCGGACAGGGTCGAGAAAAACTGTTTTTT.

This sequence joins TRBV7-9 and TRBJ2-3, with 9 bases aligning to TRBD2. CDR1 is SEHNR, CDR2 FQNEAQ, per germline (reference sequence). The J segment lost 4 bases and the V segment lost 3 bases, leaving 8 bases of the junction unmatched. This CDR3 comprises 16 residues. CDR3 sequence: CASSFLAGTPPDTQYF. In DNA, the CDR3 is TGTGCCAGCAGCTTTCTAGCGGGAACCCCCCCAGATACGCAGTATTTT.

The chain couples TRBV7-2 to TRBJ1-3; D remains unclear. The V gene lost 5 bases and the J gene lost 0 bases, with 11 bases spanning the gap. CDR3 length: 15 residues. Germline CDR1 is SGHTA and CDR2 is FQGNSA. The CDR3 is CASSRGLSSGNTIYF. The CDR3 DNA reads as TGTGCCAGCAGCCGTGGACTCAGCTCTGGAAACACCATATATTTT.

In DNA form, the CDR3 reads TGTGCCAGCAGCCTGTTGATGGCTAGCGGTGGGGAGACCCAGTACTTC. Protein product: CASSLLMASGGETQYF. The V call is TRBV7-2, the J call TRBJ2-5; 7 bases map to TRBD2. Germline CDR1 and CDR2: SGHTA and FQGNSA. This CDR3 spans 16 amino acids. The junction had 14 bases not matched to a gene; V was cut back by 5 bases and J by 5 bases.

The chain uses TRBV28 and TRBJ1-2; D not certain. With 3 bases removed from V and 8 bases from J, the gap between germline ends came to 10 bases. The CDR3 loop spans 12 amino acids. Germline values: CDR1 MDHEN, CDR2 SYDVKM. CDR3 in DNA: TGTGCCAGCAGTTTTACAGTATGGGGCTACACCTTC. Protein sequence: CASSFTVWGYTF.

The chain is built from TRBV6-4 and TRBJ2-1; 11 positions match TRBD2. J gave up 8 bases and V 6 bases, and 9 bases lay outside the gene matches. Germline CDR1 reads MRHNA; CDR2 reads SNTAGT. This CDR3 has 15 amino acids. The CDR3 DNA reads TGTGCCAGCAGGCGACTAGCGGGGCCATTCGATGAGCAGTTCTTC. Translated, it gives CASRRLAGPFDEQFF.

The chain joins TRBV6-5 to TRBJ2-7; 7 nucleotides align to TRBD1. The V and J ends lost 6 bases and 5 bases, in that order; junction bases with no gene match: 7. This CDR3 has 13 amino acids. The germline gives CDR1 MNHEY, CDR2 SVGAGI. As DNA, the CDR3 is TGTGCCAGCAGAAGATGGACAGGAGACGAGCAGTACTTC. The encoded protein is CASRRWTGDEQYF.

This chain uses TRBV9 with TRBJ2-7, with D possibly matching TRBD1 (5 bases). In germline, CDR1 is SGDLS, CDR2 YYNGEE. Deletions cut 4 bases from V and 0 bases from J, with 14 bases between. The CDR3 runs to 15 residues. CDR3 sequence reads: CASSSGHSSSYEQYF. CDR3 coding DNA: TGTGCCAGCAGCTCCGGACACAGCAGCTCCTACGAGCAGTACTTC. The whole variable domain, remainder taken from reference TRBV9 and TRBJ2-7, is DSGVTQTPKHLITATGQRVTLRCSPRSGDLSVYWYQQSLDQGLQFLIQYYNGEERAKGNILERFSAQQFPDLHSELNLSSLELGDSALYFCASSSGHSSSYEQYFGPGTRLTVT.

This clone was seen more than once but under ten times. This chain uses TRBV6-5 with TRBJ1-1; D might be TRBD1 (5 bases). The CDR3 runs to 14 residues. Per germline, CDR1 MNHEY and CDR2 SVGAGI. Trimming took off 7 bases at V and 4 bases at J, with 16 bases between the two ends. CDR3 bases: TGTGCCAGCACCCCGGAGGGGCGTAGCACTGAAGCTTTCTTT. It yields the protein CASTPEGRSTEAFF.

V and J are TRBV27 and TRBJ2-5; 14 bases match TRBD2. V lost 4 bases, J lost 1 base, and 8 bases stayed unmatched. Germline lookup yields CDR1 MNHEY and CDR2 SMNVEV (reference sequence). The CDR3 spans 18 residues. The CDR3 protein is CASSSGLAGGWGQETQYF. CDR3 in DNA: TGTGCCAGCAGTTCCGGACTAGCGGGAGGATGGGGCCAAGAGACCCAGTACTTC.

The chain combines TRBV27 with TRBJ2-3; D may be TRBD1 (5 bases). Germline V gene lookup returns CDR1 MNHEY and CDR2 SMNVEV (reference sequence). This CDR3 contains 15 residues. V was clipped by 3 bases and J by 0 bases, with 10 bases between them. CDR3 DNA: TGTGCCAGCAGTTTGACGGACACAAGCACAGATACGCAGTATTTT. This gives the protein CASSLTDTSTDTQYF.

V usage is TRBV28 and J usage is TRBJ2-7, with D perhaps matching TRBD2 (7 bases). Germline CDR1 reads MDHEN; CDR2 reads SYDVKM. V was pared by 7 bases and J by 7 bases, with 23 bases between. The CDR3 is 15 residues long. The CDR3 DNA reads as TGTGCCAGCACCGGGGCCTCGCGGGGGCTTGCGGAGCAGTACTTC. This gives the protein CASTGASRGLAEQYF.

V is TRBV6-6 and J is TRBJ1-2, with TRBD1 matching over 10 bases. With 5 bases clipped from V and 5 bases from J, the junction kept 8 bases outside the gene matches. Looked up from germline, CDR1 is MNHNY and CDR2 is SVGAGI (reference sequence). The CDR3 contains 15 residues. This chain's CDR3 is CASSPDRGHIYGYTF. For the CDR3, the DNA is TGTGCCAGCAGTCCCGACAGGGGGCATATTTATGGCTACACCTTC.

The rearrangement links TRBV6-6 to TRBJ1-2; D is unresolved. The CDR3 consists of 13 residues. V shed 6 bases and J shed 6 bases, with 14 bases lying between them. Germline CDR1 reads MNHNY; CDR2 reads SVGAGI (reference sequence). The CDR3 nucleotides read TGTGCCAGCAGACCTGACGGACTCAATGGCTACACCTTC. Translation: CASRPDGLNGYTF.

V is TRBV7-2 and J is TRBJ2-1, with 10 bases lining up with TRBD2. The germline CDR1 and CDR2 sequences are SGHTA and FQGNSA. With 2 bases clipped from V and 9 bases from J, the junction kept 4 bases outside the gene matches. This CDR3 is built from 14 residues. The CDR3 DNA reads TGTGCCAGCAGCTTAACTAGCGGGACAACTGAGCAGTTCTTC. It specifies CASSLTSGTTEQFF.